This T cell receptor (beta chain) was sequenced during a study of radiation and T cells in renal cell carcinoma. Study as a whole: Nephrectomy followed 15 Gy stereotactic body radiation by 4 weeks. Whole-study results and caveats: From baseline, blood top tumor clonotypes peaked at 2 weeks post-radiation. Pretreatment tumor biopsies were lacking, so baseline clonotypes are unknown.

About this clone: The antigen remains undetermined.

Profiled with immunoSEQ multiplex PCR; TCRdb holds only in-frame clones, not every one. The table lists about 95,000 clones, 75% to 90% of them singletons. Regarding time point: baseline pretreatment blood. The sample's treatment: 15 Gy SBRT to primary tumor, nephrectomy 4 weeks later. After SBRT, blood was collected at 2 and 4 weeks, plus baseline. The germline V gene has CDR1 SGHDT and CDR2 YYEEEE. The CDR3 runs to 14 residues. J lost 4 bases, V lost 0 bases, and 3 bases had no gene match. The sequenced sample was blood, obtained from a patient whose treatment included radiotherapy and nephrectomy. The J gene is TRBJ2-5, the V gene TRBV5-6; 7 bases agree with TRBD2. The receptor was derived from a man between 50 and 59 years old with renal cell carcinoma. The CDR3 coding sequence is TGTGCCAGCAGCTTGGATGGCGGGGGAGAGACCCAGTACTTC. Translation: CASSLDGGGETQYF.